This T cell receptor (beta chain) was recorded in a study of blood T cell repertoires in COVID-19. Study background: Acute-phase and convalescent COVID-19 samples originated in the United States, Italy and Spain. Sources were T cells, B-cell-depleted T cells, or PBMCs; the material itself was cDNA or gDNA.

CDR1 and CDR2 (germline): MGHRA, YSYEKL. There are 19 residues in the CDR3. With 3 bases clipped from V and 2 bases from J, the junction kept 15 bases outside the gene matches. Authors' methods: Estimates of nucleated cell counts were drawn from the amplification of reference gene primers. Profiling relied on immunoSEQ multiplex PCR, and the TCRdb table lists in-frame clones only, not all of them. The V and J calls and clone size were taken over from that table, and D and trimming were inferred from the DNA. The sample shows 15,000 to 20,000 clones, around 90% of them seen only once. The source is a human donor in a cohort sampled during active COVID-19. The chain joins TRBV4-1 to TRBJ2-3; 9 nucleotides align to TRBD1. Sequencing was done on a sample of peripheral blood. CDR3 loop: CASSHPLPGQGPYTDTQYF. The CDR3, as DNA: TGCGCCAGCAGCCACCCTCTACCGGGACAGGGCCCGTACACAGATACGCAGTATTTT.